Below are 5 T cell receptor beta chains sequenced from a single sample in a study of blood T cell repertoires in COVID-19. Profiling relied on immunoSEQ multiplex PCR, and the TCRdb table lists in-frame clones only, not all of them. The sample shows about 260,000 clones, over 75% of them seen only once. The sample taken for sequencing was peripheral blood. The receptors come from a human donor in a cohort sampled during active COVID-19.

The gene calls are TRBV19 and TRBJ1-2, with 10 bases that match TRBD1. The CDR3 spans 16 residues. From germline, CDR1 is LNHDA and CDR2 SQIVND (reference sequence). Trimming took 4 bases from V and 3 from J; bases not matched to a gene: 8. Here the CDR3 reads CASSTGDRGFDYGYTF. CDR3 sequence (DNA): TGTGCCAGTAGTACAGGGGACAGGGGATTCGACTATGGCTACACCTTC. The full variable domain, its missing parts supplied by reference TRBV19 and TRBJ1-2, is DGGITQSPKYLFRKEGQNVTLSCEQNLNHDAMYWYRQDPGQGLRLIYYSQIVNDFQKGDIAEGYSVSREKKESFPLTVTSAQKNPTAFYLCASSTGDRGFDYGYTFGSGTRLTVV.

The V call is TRBV6-5, the J call TRBJ2-5; 7 bases agree with TRBD2. The CDR3 runs to 15 residues. The V and J ends lost 6 bases and 2 bases, in that order; junction bases with no gene match: 9. The germline V gene has CDR1 MNHEY and CDR2 SVGAGI. CDR3 DNA: TGTGCCAGCAGCGGCGGGAGTCCTAGGCAAGAGACCCAGTACTTC. Protein product: CASSGGSPRQETQYF.

This clone was found a few times. Other DNA sequences within the sample encode an identical CDR3. This rearrangement joins TRBV18 to TRBJ2-7; 10 bases map to TRBD1. After removal of 6 bases from V and 2 bases from J, the junction contained 4 bases not matched to a gene. The CDR3 is 14 amino acids. CDR1 and CDR2 from the germline V gene are KGHSH and LQKENI. The CDR3 reads CASSPGQGTYEQYF. The CDR3 DNA sequence: TGTGCCAGCTCCCCGGGACAGGGGACCTACGAGCAGTACTTC. Together with reference TRBV18 and TRBJ2-7, the CDR3 gives the full variable domain: NAGVMQNPRHLVRRRGQEARLRCSPMKGHSHVYWYRQLPEEGLKFMVYLQKENIIDESGMPKERFSAEFPKEGPSILRIQQVVRGDSAAYFCASSPGQGTYEQYFGPGTRLTVT.

J is TRBJ1-4 and V is TRBV5-1; 10 positions match TRBD1. Germline assignment: CDR1 SGHRS and CDR2 YFSETQ. V dropped 0 bases and J dropped 7; count of bases not matched to a gene: 3. CDR3 length: 15 amino acids. The CDR3 DNA reads TGCGCCAGCAGCTTGGCCGGACAGGGGGGTGAAAAACTGTTTTTT. It translates to CASSLAGQGGEKLFF.

V usage is TRBV7-9 and J usage is TRBJ1-4; a possible D gene is TRBD1 (5 bases). This CDR3 is built from 14 residues. The germline V gene encodes CDR1 SEHNR and CDR2 FQNEAQ (reference sequence). V was trimmed by 1 base and J by 4 bases, leaving 7 bases between them. The CDR3: CASSLVGGNEKLFF. DNA for the CDR3: TGTGCCAGCAGCTTAGTGGGGGGTAATGAAAAACTGTTTTTT.